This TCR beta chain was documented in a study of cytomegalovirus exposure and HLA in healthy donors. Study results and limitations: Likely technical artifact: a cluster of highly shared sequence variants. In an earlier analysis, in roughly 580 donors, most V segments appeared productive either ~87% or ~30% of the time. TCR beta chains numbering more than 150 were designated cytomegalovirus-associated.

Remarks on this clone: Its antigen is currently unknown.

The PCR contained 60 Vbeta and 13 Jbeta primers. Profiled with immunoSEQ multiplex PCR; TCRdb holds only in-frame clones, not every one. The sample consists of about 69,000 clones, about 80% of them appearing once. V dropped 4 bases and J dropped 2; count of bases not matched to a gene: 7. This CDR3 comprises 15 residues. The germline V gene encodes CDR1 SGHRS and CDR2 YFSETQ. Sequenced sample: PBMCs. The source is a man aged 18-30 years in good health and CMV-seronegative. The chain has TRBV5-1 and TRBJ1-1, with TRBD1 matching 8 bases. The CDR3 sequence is CASSQWTGFNTEAFF. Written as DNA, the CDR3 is TGCGCCAGCAGCCAATGGACAGGGTTTAACACTGAAGCTTTCTTT.